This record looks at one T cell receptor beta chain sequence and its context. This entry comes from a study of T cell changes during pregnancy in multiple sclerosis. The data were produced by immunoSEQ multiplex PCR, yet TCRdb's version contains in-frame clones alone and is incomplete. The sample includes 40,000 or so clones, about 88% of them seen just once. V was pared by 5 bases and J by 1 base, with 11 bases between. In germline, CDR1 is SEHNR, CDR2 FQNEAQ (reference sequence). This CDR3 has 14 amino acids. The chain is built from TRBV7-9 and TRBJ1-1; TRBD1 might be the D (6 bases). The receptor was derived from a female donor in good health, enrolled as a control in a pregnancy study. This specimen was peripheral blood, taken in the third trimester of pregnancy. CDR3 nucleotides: TGTGCCAGCAGCACCCGACAGGAGAACACTGAAGCTTTCTTT. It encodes CASSTRQENTEAFF. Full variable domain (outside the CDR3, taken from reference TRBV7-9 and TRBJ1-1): DTGVSQNPRHKITKRGQNVTFRCDPISEHNRLYWYRQTLGQGPEFLTYFQNEAQLEKSRLLSDRFSAERPKGSFSTLEIQRTEQGDSAMYLCASSTRQENTEAFFGQGTRLTVV.